Here is one T cell receptor (beta chain) with its context. The data stem from a study of blood T cell repertoires in COVID-19. The CDR3 runs to 14 residues. CDR1 SGHVS and CDR2 FQNEAQ come from the germline V gene. V shed 6 bases, J shed 6 bases, and the junction held 8 bases outside the gene matches. Sequenced by immunoSEQ multiplex PCR; TCRdb stores in-frame clones only, minus some. Among under 350,000 clones listed, roughly 90% were seen once. Participant ages covered about 18 to 89 years across 25 or so US areas. The receptor was isolated from a woman aged 40-49 years who had recovered from COVID-19. Sequencing was done on a sample of PBMCs or T cells enriched from blood (not recorded which). The rearrangement links TRBV7-8 to TRBJ1-5, with 7 positions matching TRBD1. As DNA, the CDR3 is TGTGCCAGCAGTTTCGACAGGGCCAGTCAGCCCCAGCATTTT. It specifies CASSFDRASQPQHF.